These 24 T cell receptor beta chains were sequenced from one sample in a study of T-cell memory formation after mild COVID-19. TCRdb analysed the 5' RACE reads with MiXCR anew, one entry per CDR3 protein. The sample carries fewer than 250,000 distinct CDR3 sequences, 15% recorded once. Input material: PBMCs or a T cell subset sorted from them (not recorded which). These receptors originate from an adult woman who had mild COVID-19 (a few samples of this study predate the infection). Cell type and time point are not known.

This clonotype was seen a few times. The V call is TRBV7-8, the J call TRBJ2-7, with 9 positions matching TRBD1. The CDR3 totals 15 residues. Unmatched junction bases numbered 10, after V lost 5 bases and J lost 5 bases. Germline V lookup: CDR1 SGHVS, CDR2 FQNEAQ. CDR3: CASSEYRGRPNEQYF. CDR3 sequence (DNA): TGTGCCAGCAGCGAATACAGGGGGCGTCCTAACGAGCAGTACTTC.

This clonotype was observed a few times. The CDR3 sequence is CASSARQGFYNEQFF. The DNA for the CDR3 is TGTGCCAGCAGCGCCAGACAGGGTTTCTACAATGAGCAGTTCTTC. The genes are TRBV9 and TRBJ2-1, with 7 bases aligning to TRBD1. The CDR3 is 15 residues long. Trimming at V came to 3 bases and at J to 3 bases, leaving 6 bases not matched to a gene. The germline CDR1 and CDR2 sequences are SGDLS and YYNGEE. Full variable domain (rest looked up from reference TRBV9 and TRBJ2-1): DSGVTQTPKHLITATGQRVTLRCSPRSGDLSVYWYQQSLDQGLQFLIQYYNGEERAKGNILERFSAQQFPDLHSELNLSSLELGDSALYFCASSARQGFYNEQFFGPGTRLTVL.

The chain recombines TRBV7-2 with TRBJ1-6; D is uncertain. CDR1 is SGHTA and CDR2 is FQGNSA in the germline V gene. The CDR3 contains 15 residues. V dropped 5 bases and J dropped 0 bases, with 8 bases sitting between them. In DNA, the CDR3 is TGTGCCAGCAGCCCTATATTCTCCTATAATTCACCCCTCCACTTT. Amino acids: CASSPIFSYNSPLHF.

The chain is built from TRBV18 and TRBJ1-5, with TRBD1 matching over 7 bases. Germline CDR1 KGHSH, CDR2 LQKENI. The V and J ends lost 4 bases and 3 bases, in that order; junction bases with no gene match: 9. This CDR3 is built from 16 residues. CDR3 nucleotide sequence: TGTGCCAGCTCACGAACCGGGACAGTAAACAATCAGCCCCAGCATTTT. It translates to CASSRTGTVNNQPQHF. The entire variable domain, with the rest obtained from reference TRBV18 and TRBJ1-5, is as follows: NAGVMQNPRHLVRRRGQEARLRCSPMKGHSHVYWYRQLPEEGLKFMVYLQKENIIDESGMPKERFSAEFPKEGPSILRIQQVVRGDSAAYFCASSRTGTVNNQPQHFGDGTRLSIL.

The chain joins TRBV12-3 or TRBV12-4 to TRBJ2-2; 7 positions match TRBD2. Unmatched junction bases numbered 9, after V lost 7 bases and J lost 4 bases. The length of the CDR3 is 15 residues. CDR3 residues: CASTGWRGTTGELFF. CDR3 DNA sequence: TGTGCCAGCACCGGGTGGCGGGGGACCACCGGGGAGCTGTTTTTT.

This clonotype has just a few counts. V gene TRBV20-1 combines with J gene TRBJ1-6; TRBD1 might be the D (6 bases). V gave up 2 bases and J gave up 2 bases, with 10 bases separating them. Germline lookup yields CDR1 DFQATT and CDR2 SNEGSKA (reference sequence). This CDR3 has 15 amino acids. The CDR3 DNA follows: TGCAGTGCTAGACGACAGGCAACCTATAATTCACCCCTCCACTTT. Amino acid sequence: CSARRQATYNSPLHF.

This clonotype is deemed medium-sized. V is TRBV10-3 and J is TRBJ2-7, with TRBD1 matching 10 bases. Germline CDR1 is ENHRY and CDR2 is SYGVKD. The CDR3 loop spans 15 amino acids. The V segment lost 4 bases and the J segment 3 bases; nucleotides outside the gene matches: 6. CDR3 sequence (DNA): TGTGCCATCAGTGGGGGGACAGGGGAAAACTACGAGCAGTACTTC. Protein: CAISGGTGENYEQYF.

This clonotype has more than one count but fewer than ten. The chain carries TRBV7-2 and TRBJ2-6; a possible D gene is TRBD2 (5 bases). CDR3 length equals 15 residues. V lost 7 bases, J lost 0 bases, and 10 bases lay in between. Germline loops: CDR1 SGHTA, CDR2 FQGNSA. The DNA for the CDR3 is TGTGCCAGCACCCCCGGAGGCTCTGGGGCCAACGTCCTGACTTTC. This sequence encodes CASTPGGSGANVLTF.

The chain has TRBV2 and TRBJ1-5, with a tentative D call TRBD1 (6 bases). The germline V gene encodes CDR1 SNHLY and CDR2 FYNNEI. The CDR3 has 17 amino acids. The V gene lost 5 bases and the J gene lost 2 bases, with 19 bases spanning the gap. Written as DNA, the CDR3 is TGTGCCAGCAGTAGTCCCCGGGGGGGCCTGGGCAATCAGCCCCAGCATTTT. This sequence encodes CASSSPRGGLGNQPQHF.

This clonotype was detected only a few times. The CDR3 DNA reads as TGTGCCAGCACTCCCCCCGGACTAGCGGGAGTCAATGAGCAGTTCTTC. Its protein is CASTPPGLAGVNEQFF. The gene calls are TRBV12-3 or TRBV12-4 and TRBJ2-1; the match to TRBD2 covers 13 bases. The CDR3 is 16 residues long. V lost 7 bases to trimming and J lost 6 bases; unmatched junction nucleotides: 9.

V is TRBV19 and J is TRBJ1-1, with D possibly matching TRBD1 (5 bases). CDR3 length equals 16 residues. The ends were cut back, 3 bases at V and 4 bases at J, with 18 bases in the middle. In germline, CDR1 is LNHDA, CDR2 SQIVND (reference sequence). This CDR3 reads CASSIKFWPRGTEAFF. The CDR3 bases are TGTGCCAGTAGTATTAAATTCTGGCCGAGGGGCACTGAAGCTTTCTTT.

The chain is built from TRBV5-5 and TRBJ1-1; D not resolved. Germline assignment: CDR1 SGHKS and CDR2 YYEKEE (reference sequence). CDR3 length: 14 residues. V gave up 0 bases and J gave up 1 base, with 7 bases separating them. In DNA, the CDR3 is TGTGCCAGCAGCTTGGAGTGGGGGAACACTGAAGCTTTCTTT. The encoded protein is CASSLEWGNTEAFF.

This clonotype was counted many times. This chain joins TRBV12-3 or TRBV12-4 and TRBJ2-7, with TRBD2 matching over 9 bases. CDR3 length equals 17 residues. Germline trimming cut 6 bases from V and 3 bases from J; bases unmatched to any gene: 15. CDR3 residues: CASSRLLTSGRNYEQYF. In nucleotides, the CDR3 is TGTGCCAGCAGCCGACTGCTCACTAGCGGGCGGAACTACGAGCAGTACTTC.

This clonotype has ten or more counts. The V call is TRBV12-3 or TRBV12-4, the J call TRBJ2-3, with a tentative D call TRBD2 (6 bases). V was trimmed by 3 bases and J by 10 bases, leaving 14 bases between them. The CDR3 is made up of 13 amino acids. This chain's CDR3 is CASSFQGGAAQYF. CDR3 nucleotide sequence: TGTGCCAGCAGTTTTCAGGGCGGGGCCGCGCAGTATTTT.

This clonotype was counted between two and nine times. This chain joins TRBV18 and TRBJ1-2; D is uncertain. Per the germline V gene, CDR1 is KGHSH and CDR2 is LQKENI. The CDR3 is 13 residues long. V lost 3 bases to trimming and J lost 5 bases, with 10 bases between them. CDR3 bases: TGTGCCAGCTCACCTTCGGAGGGATATGGCTACACCTTC. This sequence encodes CASSPSEGYGYTF.

The chain joins TRBV5-1 to TRBJ2-1; TRBD2 aligns across 10 bases. J lost 9 bases, V lost 0 bases, and 9 bases had no gene match. From germline, CDR1 is SGHRS and CDR2 YFSETQ. The CDR3 extends over 16 amino acids. The CDR3 DNA is TGCGCCAGCAGCTTGGAAACGAGCGGGAGGGTCGGTGAGCAGTTCTTC. This codes for CASSLETSGRVGEQFF.

The CDR3 sequence: CASSQDVRSNEQFF. As DNA, the CDR3 is TGTGCCAGCAGCCAAGATGTCCGGAGTAATGAGCAGTTCTTC. The chain couples TRBV14 to TRBJ2-1; D unclear. V lost 0 bases and J lost 7, with 10 bases in between. Germline assignment: CDR1 SGHDN and CDR2 FVKESK. This CDR3 contains 14 residues.

As DNA, the CDR3 is TGTGCCAGCAGTCCGGGACAGGGCCGGGCCGAGCAGTACTTC. Its translation: CASSPGQGRAEQYF. This chain joins TRBV27 and TRBJ2-7, with 9 bases identical to TRBD1. The CDR3 totals 14 residues. The ends lost 5 bases at V and 6 bases at J; junction bases unmatched: 8. Germline CDR1 and CDR2: MNHEY and SMNVEV (reference sequence).

This clonotype was seen only a few times. The V call is TRBV18, the J call TRBJ1-1, with a weak D call TRBD1 (5 bases). V was shortened by 6 bases and J by 8 bases, with 10 bases between the two germline ends. CDR3 length: 11 residues. The germline gives CDR1 KGHSH, CDR2 LQKENI. In nucleotides, the CDR3 is TGTGCCAGCTCGGGGCAGAACGAAGCTTTCTTT. Protein sequence: CASSGQNEAFF.

This clonotype was recorded many times. This chain connects TRBV20-1 to TRBJ2-7; possible D gene TRBD1, 6 bases. Trimming shortened V by 2 bases and J by 0 bases, and 11 bases separated the two germline ends. The CDR3 contains 14 residues. Germline V gives CDR1 DFQATT, CDR2 SNEGSKA (reference sequence). The CDR3: CSARYGTNSYEQYF. CDR3 in DNA: TGCAGTGCTAGATATGGGACAAACTCCTACGAGCAGTACTTC.

This rearrangement joins TRBV9 to TRBJ2-1, with TRBD2 matching over 14 bases. The germline gives CDR1 SGDLS, CDR2 YYNGEE. Trimming removed 2 bases from V and 0 bases from J; junction bases left unmatched: 4. This CDR3 is 18 amino acids long. This chain's CDR3 is CASSVGLAGVSSYNEQFF. For the CDR3, the DNA is TGTGCCAGCAGCGTGGGACTAGCGGGAGTAAGCTCCTACAATGAGCAGTTCTTC.

This clonotype has more than one count but fewer than ten. CDR3 protein: CASSLNSGTVNYGYTF. The CDR3 region has the DNA TGTGCCAGCAGCTTAAACTCCGGGACAGTTAACTATGGCTACACCTTC. The J gene is TRBJ1-2, the V gene TRBV7-3; 7 bases fit TRBD1. This CDR3 has 16 residues. The germline V gene has CDR1 SGHTA and CDR2 FQGTGA. The V gene end was trimmed by 1 base and the J gene end by 1 base; junction bases not matched to a gene: 6.

This chain uses TRBV12-3 or TRBV12-4 with TRBJ2-3; TRBD2 matches at 7 bases. With V trimmed by 3 bases and J by 2 bases, 14 bases remained unmatched. The CDR3 is made up of 18 amino acids. CDR3 sequence reads: CASSLGGSPPLLTDTQYF. Written as DNA, the CDR3 is TGTGCCAGCAGTTTGGGAGGGTCGCCACCCTTGCTCACAGATACGCAGTATTTT.

In this sample, this clonotype turned up a few times. The gene calls are TRBV7-6 and TRBJ1-3; 8 bases line up with TRBD1. The germline V gene has CDR1 SGHVS and CDR2 FNYEAQ. V was clipped by 4 bases and J by 0 bases; unmatched bases: 2. This CDR3 contains 15 residues. The CDR3 sequence is CASSWGQASGNTIYF. CDR3 DNA sequence: TGTGCCAGCAGCTGGGGACAGGCCTCTGGAAACACCATATATTTT.